Listed here is a single TCR beta chain. RNA totalling about 0.5 to 1 ug underwent reverse transcription with random hexamers. TCRdb itself ran the immunoSEQ multiplex PCR reads through MiXCR, one entry per CDR3 protein. Of approximately 270,000 distinct CDR3 sequences listed, around 93% are singletons. The CDR3 spans 15 residues. Germline V gene data show CDR1 as SGHDN and CDR2 as FVKESK. Trimming shortened V by 0 bases and J by 6 bases, and 13 bases separated the two germline ends. The record originates from a study of CD8 T cells in Susac syndrome. CD8+ and CD4+ blood T cells underwent TCR beta sequencing. The multiple sclerosis controls were treatment-naive patients, and their relapsing-remitting disease was stable or active. Both CD4+ and CD8+ T cells were negatively isolated, and TEMRA cells underwent FACS enrichment.

Sequenced sample: CD4+ T cells from PBMCs. The chain couples TRBV14 to TRBJ2-3; TRBD2 might be the D (5 bases). This clonotype was obtained from a human donor with multiple sclerosis. The CDR3 protein is CASSQDVAGADTQYF. The CDR3 coding sequence is TGTGCCAGCAGCCAAGATGTTGCGGGCGCTGATACGCAGTATTTT.